This T cell receptor beta chain originates from a study of blood T cell repertoires in COVID-19. Produced via immunoSEQ multiplex PCR; TCRdb's table is partial and in-frame only. Here the sample spans around 250,000 clones, approximately 89% being singletons. This clone has a single count. The germline CDR1 and CDR2 sequences are MNHEY and SVGAGI. The trim removed 6 bases at V and 2 bases at J, leaving 1 base unmatched. The CDR3 length is 14 residues. Cohorts were based on clinical histories the participants reported. The chain combines TRBV6-5 with TRBJ1-6; 7 positions agree with TRBD1. The specimen sequenced was PBMCs or T cells enriched from blood (not recorded which). The sequence was collected from a man aged 35 to 55 who had been exposed to COVID-19. The CDR3 bases are TGTGCCAGCAGAAGGGGGCCCTATAATTCACCCCTCCACTTT. Translating it yields CASRRGPYNSPLHF.